Following are 18 T cell receptor beta chains from one sample sequenced in a study of post-analysis software for immune sequencing data (dated by TCRdb to the mid-2010s). Study-wide findings and limitations: Patients showed significantly higher frequencies than controls for 4 or 5 TRBV segments, among them TRBV5-6, TRBV5-1 and TRBV20-1.

Their specific antigens are unknown. The library was built by means of PCR. TCRdb shows the sequencer as Illumina HiSeq 2500. To reduce PCR and sequencing biases, unique molecular identifiers were built into the TCR beta cDNA libraries. The public reads were reanalyzed by TCRdb: fastp trimming at Q25, MiXCR alignment, in-frame beta chains only. Every entry covers one CDR3 protein and lists the most common genes and DNA from its rows. The sample profile shows 380,000 or so distinct CDR3 sequences; around 37% of them were found once. 13% of the sample is in the top ten clones. Sequences were obtained from blood. The source of these receptors is a girl aged 10-17 years with multiple sclerosis.

The chain recombines TRBV20-1 with TRBJ2-2, with D hard to call. V dropped 6 bases and J dropped 8 bases, with 13 bases sitting between them. This CDR3 is 12 amino acids long. Germline lookup yields CDR1 DFQATT and CDR2 SNEGSKA (reference sequence). The CDR3 sequence is CSASTPSGELFF. CDR3 nucleotide sequence: TGCAGTGCGAGTACCCCTAGTGGGGAGCTGTTTTTT.

For the CDR3, the DNA is TGTGCCAGCAGCTTCTACGGGAATGAGCAGTACTTC. Residues: CASSFYGNEQYF. This chain uses TRBV5-6 with TRBJ2-7, with D possibly matching TRBD2 (5 bases). The germline V gene has CDR1 SGHDT and CDR2 YYEEEE. Deletions cut 2 bases from V and 7 bases from J, with 10 bases between. This CDR3 spans 12 amino acids.

CDR3 in amino acids: CSVADRSEAFF. CDR3 sequence (DNA): TGCAGCGTAGCAGACAGGTCTGAAGCTTTCTTT. The chain uses TRBV29-1 and TRBJ1-1; tentatively, D is TRBD1 (6 bases). The V and J ends lost 6 bases and 6 bases respectively, with 11 bases between them. The germline V gene encodes CDR1 SQVTM and CDR2 ANQGSEA. The CDR3 loop spans 11 amino acids.

This sequence joins TRBV7-2 and TRBJ2-7; 7 bases line up with TRBD1. Germline V gene lookup returns CDR1 SGHTA and CDR2 FQGNSA. The length of the CDR3 is 14 residues. Trimming cost V 4 bases and J 3 bases; bases outside gene matches: 6. This CDR3 reads CASSSTWDSYEQYF. Here the CDR3 DNA reads TGTGCCAGCAGCTCGACCTGGGACAGCTACGAGCAGTACTTC.

The chain combines TRBV2 with TRBJ2-5; perhaps TRBD2 as D (5 bases). CDR3 size: 13 residues. The germline V and J ends were trimmed by 2 bases and 4 bases, with 8 bases remaining between them. CDR1 and CDR2 from the germline V gene are SNHLY and FYNNEI. CDR3 sequence reads: CASSEMSGETQYF. The CDR3 DNA reads as TGTGCCAGCAGTGAAATGAGCGGAGAGACCCAGTACTTC.

This clonotype was recorded a few times. The gene calls are TRBV11-2 and TRBJ2-7; either TRBD1 or TRBD2 may fit D (5 bases each). The CDR3 loop spans 18 amino acids. The germline gives CDR1 SGHAT, CDR2 FQNNGV. Trimming took 5 bases from V and 3 from J, leaving 26 bases between them. The CDR3 sequence is CASSPLNRGKGTGYEQYF. The CDR3 nucleotides are TGTGCCAGCAGCCCTCTAAATAGGGGAAAGGGGACGGGCTACGAGCAGTACTTC.

J is TRBJ2-7 and V is TRBV7-2; the D is unclear. The CDR3 sequence is 16 residues long. Germline V lookup: CDR1 SGHTA, CDR2 FQGNSA. The V end was cut by 1 base, the J end by 0 bases, with 13 bases between. CDR3 sequence: CASSLESQVGSYEQYF. CDR3 DNA sequence: TGTGCCAGCAGCTTAGAATCGCAGGTCGGCTCCTACGAGCAGTACTTC.

V usage is TRBV25-1 and J usage is TRBJ2-3; unclear D gene. With 4 bases removed from V and 0 bases from J, the gap between germline ends came to 8 bases. Germline V gives CDR1 MGHDK, CDR2 SYGVNS. CDR3 length: 14 residues. Here the CDR3 reads CASSGPTSTDTQYF. The CDR3 DNA sequence: TGTGCCAGCAGTGGCCCGACTAGCACAGATACGCAGTATTTT.

This clonotype turned up a few times. This chain connects TRBV20-1 to TRBJ1-1; D gene uncertain. The CDR3 length is 13 residues. In germline, CDR1 is DFQATT, CDR2 SNEGSKA (reference sequence). Trimming took off 2 bases at V and 0 bases at J, with 7 bases between the two ends. This chain's CDR3 is CSARSPLNTEAFF. The CDR3 nucleotides are TGCAGTGCTAGATCTCCGTTGAACACTGAAGCTTTCTTT.

This clonotype was seen only a few times. V and J are TRBV5-1 and TRBJ2-3; 8 bases fit TRBD2. Trimming took 3 bases from V and 7 from J; bases not matched to a gene: 4. The CDR3 totals 13 residues. In germline, CDR1 is SGHRS, CDR2 YFSETQ. The CDR3 coding sequence is TGCGCCAGCAGCTACGGGACTAGTCATACGCAGTATTTT. Protein product: CASSYGTSHTQYF.

The rearrangement uses TRBV14 and TRBJ2-3; D might be TRBD2 (5 bases). The V gene's germline CDR1 is SGHDN and CDR2 FVKESK. The CDR3 loop spans 15 amino acids. V lost 4 bases to trimming and J lost 3 bases, with 14 bases between them. Here the CDR3 reads CASSPRRGQTDTQYF. The CDR3 bases are TGTGCCAGCAGCCCCAGACGGGGTCAAACAGATACGCAGTATTTT.

The rearrangement links TRBV12-3 or TRBV12-4 to TRBJ1-2, with 8 bases lining up with TRBD1. This CDR3 has 14 amino acids. The V and J ends lost 3 bases and 8 bases, in that order; junction bases with no gene match: 8. CDR3 DNA: TGTGCCAGCAGTTTCTACAGGGGGTCAGGGGGCTACACCTTC. Residues: CASSFYRGSGGYTF.

The rearrangement links TRBV20-1 to TRBJ2-1; a weak D match, TRBD2 (6 bases). The CDR3 totals 16 residues. Per the germline V gene, CDR1 is DFQATT and CDR2 is SNEGSKA (reference sequence). V gave up 5 bases and J gave up 7 bases, with 24 bases separating them. Written as DNA, the CDR3 is TGCAGTGCTTTCTTACACCGGGACTGGGGGTGGAATGAGCAGTTCTTC. Encoded protein: CSAFLHRDWGWNEQFF.

The CDR3 loop is CASSPQDRGREQYF. The CDR3, as DNA: TGCGCCAGCAGCCCCCAGGACAGGGGCCGGGAGCAGTACTTC. This rearrangement joins TRBV4-1 to TRBJ2-5, with TRBD1 identical over 9 bases. This CDR3 is 14 amino acids long. Per the germline V gene, CDR1 is MGHRA and CDR2 is YSYEKL. V gave up 4 bases and J gave up 11 bases; unmatched junction bases: 11.

The rearrangement links TRBV29-1 to TRBJ2-5; the match to TRBD2 covers 8 bases. The germline gives CDR1 SQVTM, CDR2 ANQGSEA. Losses at the gene ends were 5 bases for V and 4 bases for J; bases not matched to a gene: 9. The CDR3 is made up of 14 amino acids. The DNA of the CDR3 is TGCAGCGTTTTCTCCAGACTAGCGCGAGAGACCCAGTACTTC. As protein: CSVFSRLARETQYF.

This clonotype was seen a few times. The chain links TRBV11-2 to TRBJ2-7; no clear D gene. Germline loops: CDR1 SGHAT, CDR2 FQNNGV. Trimming stripped 5 bases from V and 2 bases from J, with 13 bases between. The CDR3 extends over 14 amino acids. CDR3 bases: TGTGCCAGCAGCCGGACCCGGGTGCCCTACGAGCAGTACTTC. Protein product: CASSRTRVPYEQYF.

This clonotype was detected only a few times. The chain uses TRBV7-2 and TRBJ2-1, with 15 bases lining up with TRBD2. Germline lookup yields CDR1 SGHTA and CDR2 FQGNSA. The V and J ends lost 5 bases and 4 bases, in that order; junction bases with no gene match: 0. This CDR3 has 15 amino acids. The CDR3 DNA is TGTGCCAGCAGCGGGACTAGCGGGGGGTACAATGAGCAGTTCTTC. Its protein product is CASSGTSGGYNEQFF.

The V call is TRBV7-9, the J call TRBJ2-7, with a weak D call TRBD1 (5 bases). This CDR3 is 15 amino acids long. Germline V gives CDR1 SEHNR, CDR2 FQNEAQ (reference sequence). V was trimmed by 5 bases and J by 2 bases, leaving 16 bases between them. CDR3 residues: CASSPQTDRPYEQYF. Written as DNA, the CDR3 is TGTGCCAGCAGCCCCCAAACCGACAGACCCTACGAGCAGTACTTC.